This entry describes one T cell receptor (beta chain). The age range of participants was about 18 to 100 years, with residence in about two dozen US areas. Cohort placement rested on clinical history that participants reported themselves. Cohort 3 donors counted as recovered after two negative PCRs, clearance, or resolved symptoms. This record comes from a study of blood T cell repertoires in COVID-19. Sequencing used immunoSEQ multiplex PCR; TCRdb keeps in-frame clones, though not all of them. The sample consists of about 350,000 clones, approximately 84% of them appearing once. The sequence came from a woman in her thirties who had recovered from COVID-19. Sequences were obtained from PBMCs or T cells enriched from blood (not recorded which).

The CDR3 DNA sequence: TGTGCCACCAGTGATCCCCGAACCCCCGGGGAGACCCAGTACTTC. Its protein product is CATSDPRTPGETQYF. The chain combines TRBV24-1 with TRBJ2-5, with D unresolved. The V and J ends lost 3 bases and 5 bases respectively, with 15 bases between them. Germline CDR1 KGHDR, CDR2 SFDVKD. The CDR3 loop spans 15 amino acids.